The 28 T cell receptor beta chains below come from one sample, sequenced in a study of PD-1 blockade in classical Hodgkin lymphoma. Patients all relapsed after autologous stem cell transplantation, and there was variation in brentuximab vedotin exposure. Sequencing was performed with immunoSEQ multiplex PCR; in TCRdb, only in-frame clones are kept and a portion is missing. The data show 25,000 to 35,000 clones, 71% seen once. The material was peripheral blood mononuclear cells (PBMCs), obtained before the second cycle of nivolumab. Source of these receptors: a human donor with classical Hodgkin lymphoma.

The chain carries TRBV10-3 and TRBJ2-7; TRBD1 agrees at 9 bases. Trimming removed 8 bases from V and 3 bases from J; junction bases left unmatched: 8. Germline V gene sequence: CDR1 ENHRY, CDR2 SYGVKD. The CDR3 loop spans 14 amino acids. CDR3 protein: CAIGTGTGYYEQYF. CDR3 coding DNA: TGTGCCATCGGTACGGGGACAGGGTACTACGAGCAGTACTTC.

By its share, this clone is medium-sized. The V gene is TRBV29-1, the J gene TRBJ2-2; perhaps TRBD1 as D (6 bases). The CDR3 contains 14 residues. Germline CDR1 and CDR2: SQVTM and ANQGSEA. V shed 4 bases and J shed 2 bases, with 11 bases lying between them. Here the CDR3 reads CSVARGHNTGELFF. The CDR3 bases are TGCAGCGTTGCCAGGGGACATAACACCGGGGAGCTGTTTTTT.

A remark on this clone: A read error is possible here, since a much larger clone lies one base away. V and J are TRBV5-6 and TRBJ2-7, with D maybe TRBD1 (6 bases). CDR1 and CDR2 from the germline V gene are SGHDT and YYEEEE. CDR3 length equals 16 residues. This chain's CDR3 is CASSLRQASSYYEQHF. The CDR3 nucleotides are TGTGCCAGCAGCTTGAGACAGGCGTCCTCCTACTACGAGCAGCACTTC.

In its sample, this clone was seen once. The chain links TRBV6-6 to TRBJ2-7; D is tentatively TRBD1 or TRBD2 (5 bases each). The CDR3 runs 14 residues. CDR1 is MNHNY, CDR2 SVGAGI, per germline (reference sequence). Trimming pared 5 bases from V and 5 bases from J, leaving 16 bases between. CDR3 residues: CASSLQGPADEQYF. DNA of the CDR3: TGTGCCAGCAGTCTGCAGGGACCAGCAGACGAGCAGTACTTC.

The chain uses TRBV5-1 and TRBJ2-5; 11 positions match TRBD2. The germline CDR1 and CDR2 sequences are SGHRS and YFSETQ. V was pared by 4 bases and J by 1 base, with 6 bases of the junction left unmatched. The CDR3 consists of 16 residues. The CDR3 here is CASSPGLAAFQETQYF. CDR3 bases: TGCGCCAGCAGCCCGGGACTAGCGGCCTTCCAAGAGACCCAGTACTTC.

V and J are TRBV21-1 and TRBJ2-2. TRBV21-1 is a recognized pseudogene. The CDR3 is made up of 16 amino acids. CDR3 DNA: TGTGCCAACAACCCCCGGGTCCCTGGGAAAACGGGGGAGCTGTTTTTT. Residues: CANNPRVPGKTGELFF.

This clone was observed a few times. V gene TRBV6-1 combines with J gene TRBJ2-3; tentatively, D is TRBD1 or TRBD2 (5 bases each). The ends were cut back, 4 bases at V and 0 bases at J, with 14 bases in the middle. The CDR3 extends over 16 amino acids. Germline V gives CDR1 MNHNS, CDR2 SASEGT. CDR3 sequence reads: CASSGGGHSSTDTQYF. As DNA, the CDR3 is TGTGCCAGCAGTGGAGGAGGACACTCTAGCACAGATACGCAGTATTTT.

This chain joins TRBV11-3 and TRBJ2-1, with D uncertain. Germline V gives CDR1 SGHNT, CDR2 YENEEA. CDR3 length: 13 residues. V dropped 1 base and J dropped 5 bases, with 6 bases sitting between them. The CDR3 loop is CASSLGSNNEQFF. The CDR3 DNA sequence: TGTGCCAGCAGCTTAGGCTCTAACAATGAGCAGTTCTTC.

The chain carries TRBV7-6 and TRBJ1-3, with unresolved D. The germline gives CDR1 SGHVS, CDR2 FNYEAQ. Trimming stripped 5 bases from V and 7 bases from J, with 27 bases between. The CDR3 runs 18 residues. The CDR3 protein is CASSQTGRVPTFGNTIYF. CDR3 in DNA: TGTGCCAGCAGCCAAACGGGTCGTGTCCCTACGTTTGGGAACACCATATATTTT.

The V call is TRBV6-5, the J call TRBJ1-6; unclear D gene. The V end lost 2 bases, the J end lost 7 bases, and 9 bases lay between the germline ends. The CDR3 contains 14 residues. The germline V gene has CDR1 MNHEY and CDR2 SVGAGI. The CDR3 loop reads CASSYTTQNSPLHF. CDR3 bases: TGTGCCAGCAGTTACACTACACAGAATTCACCCCTCCACTTT.

This clone was seen more than once but under ten times. The rearrangement uses TRBV4-1 and TRBJ1-1; weak D call: TRBD1 (5 bases). The length of the CDR3 is 14 residues. V dropped 2 bases and J dropped 11 bases, with 18 bases sitting between them. Germline CDR1 reads MGHRA; CDR2 reads YSYEKL. This CDR3 reads CASSQPTREPGAFF. Here the CDR3 DNA reads TGCGCCAGCAGCCAACCGACCAGGGAACCCGGTGCTTTCTTT.

A few counts support this clone. This sequence joins TRBV5-1 and TRBJ1-2; 8 positions agree with TRBD1. The CDR3 spans 14 residues. The ends lost 5 bases at V and 5 bases at J; junction bases unmatched: 8. Germline V gene data show CDR1 as SGHRS and CDR2 as YFSETQ. DNA for the CDR3: TGCGCCAGCAGACCCGGACAGGGACTGTATGGCTACACCTTC. This sequence encodes CASRPGQGLYGYTF.

The chain carries TRBV4-3 and TRBJ1-2; D may be TRBD1 (5 bases). Per germline, CDR1 LGHNA and CDR2 YSLEER. The CDR3 loop spans 15 amino acids. V lost 4 bases to trimming and J lost 6 bases, with 18 bases between them. The CDR3 protein is CASSLGAGLKDGYTF. Written as DNA, the CDR3 is TGCGCCAGCAGCCTTGGAGCAGGGCTAAAGGATGGCTACACCTTC.

In this sample, this clone turned up a few times. The chain links TRBV5-6 to TRBJ1-4; no reliable D call. V lost 0 bases, J lost 8 bases, and 5 bases lay in between. Germline values: CDR1 SGHDT, CDR2 YYEEEE. This CDR3 region has 12 residues. CDR3 nucleotides: TGTGCCAGCAGCTTGGTGGGGGAAAAACTGTTTTTT. It is translated as CASSLVGEKLFF.

The chain couples TRBV28 to TRBJ2-5, with 9 nucleotides matching TRBD1. The CDR3 runs 16 residues. The ends lost 5 bases at V and 3 bases at J; junction bases unmatched: 10. Germline V CDR1 and CDR2: MDHEN, SYDVKM. The chain's CDR3 is CASSPRDRAFKETQYF. In DNA, the CDR3 is TGTGCCAGCAGTCCCCGGGACAGGGCGTTTAAAGAGACCCAGTACTTC.

The chain is built from TRBV5-1 and TRBJ2-3; D may match TRBD1 or TRBD2 (6 bases each). The V end was cut by 0 bases, the J end by 4 bases, with 15 bases between. CDR3 size: 16 residues. From germline, CDR1 is SGHRS and CDR2 YFSETQ. The CDR3 DNA is TGCGCCAGCAGCTTGGACTTGGGGGGCGGAGCAGATACGCAGTATTTT. Protein: CASSLDLGGGADTQYF.

In its sample, this clone was seen a few times. This chain uses TRBV11-2 with TRBJ2-3, with 11 bases lining up with TRBD2. J was trimmed by 1 base and V by 5 bases; bases with no gene match: 2. The CDR3 is 15 residues long. Germline-derived CDR1 and CDR2 are SGHAT and FQNNGV. The CDR3 is CASSQLAGGTDTQYF. The CDR3 nucleotides read TGTGCCAGCAGCCAACTAGCGGGGGGCACAGATACGCAGTATTTT.

The chain uses TRBV19 and TRBJ2-1, with TRBD2 matching over 7 bases. CDR3 length: 16 residues. V lost 1 base to trimming and J lost 9 bases; unmatched junction nucleotides: 12. The germline V gene encodes CDR1 LNHDA and CDR2 SQIVND (reference sequence). The chain's CDR3 is CASSIVTSGEMGEQFF. In DNA form, the CDR3 reads TGTGCCAGTAGTATAGTGACCAGCGGGGAAATGGGTGAGCAGTTCTTC.

The chain joins TRBV10-3 to TRBJ2-3; D is possibly TRBD1 or TRBD2 (6 bases each). The germline V gene encodes CDR1 ENHRY and CDR2 SYGVKD. The length of the CDR3 is 14 residues. V was trimmed by 7 bases and J by 2 bases, leaving 13 bases between them. This CDR3 reads CAITRGPDTDTQYF. The CDR3 bases are TGTGCCATCACCCGGGGGCCTGACACAGATACGCAGTATTTT.

The chain uses TRBV7-6 and TRBJ2-3; TRBD1 or TRBD2 may be the D gene (6 bases each). The CDR3 extends over 17 amino acids. The V and J ends lost 0 bases and 2 bases respectively, with 15 bases between them. In germline, CDR1 is SGHVS, CDR2 FNYEAQ. The CDR3 spells CASSLAPQGGYTDTQYF. The CDR3, as DNA: TGTGCCAGCAGCTTAGCGCCACAGGGAGGTTACACAGATACGCAGTATTTT. The whole variable domain, remainder taken from reference TRBV7-6 and TRBJ2-3, is GAGVSQSPRYKVTKRGQDVALRCDPISGHVSLYWYRQALGQGPEFLTYFNYEAQQDKSGLPNDRFSAERPEGSISTLTIQRTEQRDSAMYRCASSLAPQGGYTDTQYFGPGTRLTVL.

The genes are TRBV11-2 and TRBJ2-5, with D tentatively TRBD1 or TRBD2 (5 bases each). The CDR3 is made up of 16 amino acids. CDR1 is SGHAT, CDR2 FQNNGV, per germline. V lost 2 bases and J 4 bases, leaving 17 bases between the germline ends. CDR3 region: CASSLTWPGLGETQYF. In DNA, the CDR3 is TGTGCCAGCAGCTTAACGTGGCCGGGGCTGGGAGAGACCCAGTACTTC.

The chain carries TRBV5-8 and TRBJ1-5; the match to TRBD1 covers 7 bases. CDR3 length: 14 residues. Germline V gene lookup returns CDR1 SGHTS and CDR2 YDEGEE. V was pared by 4 bases and J by 5 bases, with 6 bases of the junction left unmatched. The CDR3 sequence: CASSQTGLDQPQHF. CDR3 bases: TGTGCCAGCAGCCAGACAGGGCTCGATCAGCCCCAGCATTTT. Complete variable domain (other parts from reference TRBV5-8 and TRBJ1-5): EAGVTQSPTHLIKTRGQQATLRCSPISGHTSVYWYQQALGLGLQFLLWYDEGEERNRGNFPPRFSGRQFPNYSSELNVNALELEDSALYLCASSQTGLDQPQHFGDGTRLSIL.

Points on this clone: Sequence at one end of the junction differs from germline and may be a read error. The rearrangement links TRBV7-7 to TRBJ2-5; 8 bases are shared with TRBD2. The CDR3 extends over 15 amino acids. CDR1 and CDR2 from the germline V gene are SSHAT and FNYEAQ (reference sequence). The CDR3 is CASSSQLADKETQYF. For the CDR3, the DNA is TGTGCTAGCAGCTCGCAACTAGCGGACAAGGAGACCCAGTACTTC.

This clone was detected only a few times. The CDR3 here is CASSSRTENTEAFF. The CDR3 bases are TGTGCCAGTAGTAGTAGGACAGAGAACACTGAAGCTTTCTTT. The chain employs TRBV19 and TRBJ1-1; the D gene is possibly TRBD1 (6 bases). CDR1 and CDR2 from the germline V gene are LNHDA and SQIVND (reference sequence). Trimming removed 4 bases from V and 1 base from J, with 10 bases in between. The CDR3 runs 14 residues.

The V gene is TRBV5-1, the J gene TRBJ1-1, with TRBD1 matching 8 bases. Germline V gene sequence: CDR1 SGHRS, CDR2 YFSETQ. CDR3 length equals 14 residues. The V gene end was trimmed by 4 bases and the J gene end by 10 bases; junction bases not matched to a gene: 12. CDR3 DNA sequence: TGCGCCAGCAGCCCCCTCGACAGGGGAATTGGAGCTTTCTTT. It specifies CASSPLDRGIGAFF.

This clone occurred a few times. The genes are TRBV28 and TRBJ1-6; D ambiguous. V dropped 3 bases and J dropped 4 bases, with 7 bases sitting between them. The CDR3 is made up of 14 amino acids. The germline V gene has CDR1 MDHEN and CDR2 SYDVKM. CDR3 residues: CASSLGLYNSPLHF. CDR3 DNA: TGTGCCAGCAGTTTGGGGTTATATAATTCACCCCTCCACTTT. Supplemented by reference TRBV28 and TRBJ1-6, the full variable domain reads DVKVTQSSRYLVKRTGEKVFLECVQDMDHENMFWYRQDPGLGLRLIYFSYDVKMKEKGDIPEGYSVSREKKERFSLILESASTNQTSMYLCASSLGLYNSPLHFGNGTRLTVT.

Written as DNA, the CDR3 is TGTGCCTGGAGTGTTGATCGGGAGACCCAGTACTTC. As protein: CAWSVDRETQYF. The rearrangement uses TRBV30 and TRBJ2-5; D gene uncertain. CDR3 size: 12 residues. The germline CDR1 and CDR2 sequences are GTSNPN and SVGIG (reference sequence). V lost 0 bases and J lost 5, with 7 bases in between.

There are a few counts of this clone. The chain is built from TRBV19 and TRBJ1-5; 7 bases map to TRBD1. The J segment lost 6 bases and the V segment lost 2 bases, leaving 7 bases of the junction unmatched. Germline CDR1 and CDR2: LNHDA and SQIVND (reference sequence). The CDR3 runs 15 residues. In DNA form, the CDR3 reads TGTGCCAGTAGTATAATTGGAGGGGGCTTTCAGCCCCAGCATTTT. This encodes CASSIIGGGFQPQHF.